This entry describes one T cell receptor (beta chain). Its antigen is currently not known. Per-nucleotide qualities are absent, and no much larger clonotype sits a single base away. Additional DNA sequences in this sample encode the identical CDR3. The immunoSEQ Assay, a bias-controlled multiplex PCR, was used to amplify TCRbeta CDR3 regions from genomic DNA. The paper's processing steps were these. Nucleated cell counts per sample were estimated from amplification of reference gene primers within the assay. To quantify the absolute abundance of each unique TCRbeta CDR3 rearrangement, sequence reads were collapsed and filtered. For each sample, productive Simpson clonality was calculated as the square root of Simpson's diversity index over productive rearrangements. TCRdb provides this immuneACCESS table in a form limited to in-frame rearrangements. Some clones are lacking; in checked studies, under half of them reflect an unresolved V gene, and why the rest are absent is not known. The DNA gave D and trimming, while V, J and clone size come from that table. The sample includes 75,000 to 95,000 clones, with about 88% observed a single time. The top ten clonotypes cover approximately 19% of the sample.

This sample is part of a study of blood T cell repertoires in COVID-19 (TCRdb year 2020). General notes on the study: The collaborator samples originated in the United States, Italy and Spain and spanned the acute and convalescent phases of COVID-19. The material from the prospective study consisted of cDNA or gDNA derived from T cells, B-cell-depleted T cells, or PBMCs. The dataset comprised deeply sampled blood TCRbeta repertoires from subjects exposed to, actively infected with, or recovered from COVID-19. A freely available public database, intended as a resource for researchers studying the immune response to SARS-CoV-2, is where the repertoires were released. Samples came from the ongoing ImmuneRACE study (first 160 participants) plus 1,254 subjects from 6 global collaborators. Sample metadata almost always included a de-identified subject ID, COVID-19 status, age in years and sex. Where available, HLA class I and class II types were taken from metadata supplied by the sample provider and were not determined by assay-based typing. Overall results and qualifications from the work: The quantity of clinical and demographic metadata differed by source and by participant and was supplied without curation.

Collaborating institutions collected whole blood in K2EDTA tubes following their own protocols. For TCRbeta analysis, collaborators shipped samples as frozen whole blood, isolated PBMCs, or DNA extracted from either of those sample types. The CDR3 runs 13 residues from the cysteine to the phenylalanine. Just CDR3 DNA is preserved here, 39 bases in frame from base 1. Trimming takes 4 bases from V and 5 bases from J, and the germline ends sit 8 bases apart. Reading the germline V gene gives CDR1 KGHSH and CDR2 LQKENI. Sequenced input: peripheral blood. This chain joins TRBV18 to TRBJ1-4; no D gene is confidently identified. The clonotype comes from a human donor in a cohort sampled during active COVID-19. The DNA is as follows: TGTGCCAGCTCACGTGGAGGGAATGAAAAACTGTTTTTT. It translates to CASSRGGNEKLFF.